These 32 T cell receptor beta chains share one sample of origin, sequenced in a study of T cell responses to AZD1222 COVID-19 vaccine. TCRdb's copy holds only in-frame clones and misses some; the assay was immunoSEQ multiplex PCR. Altogether over 130,000 clones are present, about 90% being singletons, with the ten largest covering approximately 3.8%. The source was peripheral blood, collected 28 days after the second AZD1222 dose. These receptors were obtained from an adult who received the AZD1222 COVID-19 vaccine.

The rearrangement links TRBV15 to TRBJ2-3; no clear D gene. V shed 2 bases and J shed 2 bases, with 14 bases lying between them. CDR3 length equals 16 residues. Per germline, CDR1 LNHNV and CDR2 YYDKDF (reference sequence). The DNA for the CDR3 is TGTGCCACCAGCAGATTCGACACCCTACCCACAGATACGCAGTATTTT. It encodes CATSRFDTLPTDTQYF.

This sequence joins TRBV6-5 and TRBJ1-1; the D gene is possibly TRBD1 (5 bases). Germline V gives CDR1 MNHEY, CDR2 SVGAGI. Between the trimmed V and J ends, which lost 6 bases and 3 bases, there was a span of 14 bases. The CDR3 has 14 residues. The CDR3: CASRGVPGHTEAFF. The DNA of the CDR3 is TGTGCCAGCAGGGGGGTCCCGGGGCACACTGAAGCTTTCTTT.

This sequence joins TRBV7-2 and TRBJ2-7, with a tentative D call TRBD2 (6 bases). Trimming cost V 5 bases and J 3 bases, with 17 bases left between them. Germline V CDR1 and CDR2: SGHTA, FQGNSA. The CDR3 runs 15 residues. The CDR3 nucleotides read TGTGCCAGCAGCGTTAGCCGGGTAGCGGTCTACGAGCAGTACTTC. Amino acid sequence: CASSVSRVAVYEQYF.

The chain has TRBV6-1 and TRBJ1-1; no definite D call. CDR3 length: 13 amino acids. CDR1 is MNHNS, CDR2 SASEGT, per germline. Trimming pared 2 bases from V and 7 bases from J, leaving 11 bases between. In nucleotides, the CDR3 is TGTGCCAGCAGTGAACTCGGCAGTCTTGAAGCTTTCTTT. It encodes CASSELGSLEAFF.

The chain employs TRBV2 and TRBJ2-2, with D possibly TRBD2 on 6 matching bases. This CDR3 region has 13 residues. V was clipped by 8 bases and J by 5 bases, with 12 bases between them. The germline gives CDR1 SNHLY, CDR2 FYNNEI. The CDR3: CASGRDSTGELFF. The CDR3 DNA is TGTGCCAGCGGGCGGGACTCTACCGGGGAGCTGTTTTTT. The full variable domain, with the rest looked up from reference TRBV2 and TRBJ2-2, is EPEVTQTPSHQVTQMGQEVILRCVPISNHLYFYWYRQILGQKVEFLVSFYNNEISEKSEIFDDQFSVERPDGSNFTLKIRSTKLEDSAMYFCASGRDSTGELFFGEGSRLTVL.

The chain links TRBV15 to TRBJ1-2; weak D call: TRBD1 (5 bases). CDR1 LNHNV and CDR2 YYDKDF come from the germline V gene (reference sequence). This CDR3 has 12 amino acids. V gave up 1 base and J gave up 8 bases, with 8 bases separating them. The CDR3: CATSRAGGGYTF. The CDR3 DNA is TGTGCCACCAGCAGAGCGGGGGGGGGCTACACCTTC.

The CDR3: CASSLGLAADTQYF. The CDR3 DNA reads TGTGCCAGCAGCCTGGGACTAGCGGCAGATACGCAGTATTTT. The rearrangement joins TRBV11-2 to TRBJ2-3; 11 nucleotides agree with TRBD2. Looked up from germline, CDR1 is SGHAT and CDR2 is FQNNGV. The CDR3 extends over 14 amino acids. V dropped 5 bases and J dropped 4; count of bases not matched to a gene: 2. Full variable domain (remainder filled in from reference TRBV11-2 and TRBJ2-3): EAGVAQSPRYKIIEKRQSVAFWCNPISGHATLYWYQQILGQGPKLLIQFQNNGVVDDSQLPKDRFSAERLKGVDSTLKIQPAKLEDSAVYLCASSLGLAADTQYFGPGTRLTVL.

The CDR3 DNA follows: TGTGCCAGCAGCTTAGGGTCGCAGCGGTATGGCTACACCTTC. Protein: CASSLGSQRYGYTF. The V and J genes are TRBV11-2 and TRBJ1-2; D unclear. V shed 1 base and J shed 5 bases, with 11 bases lying between them. The CDR3 is 14 amino acids. Germline CDR1 SGHAT, CDR2 FQNNGV.

This chain connects TRBV29-1 to TRBJ1-2, with a tentative D call TRBD1 (6 bases). CDR3 size: 11 residues. The V and J ends lost 1 base and 6 bases respectively, with 6 bases between them. The germline gives CDR1 SQVTM, CDR2 ANQGSEA. In nucleotides, the CDR3 is TGCAGCGTTGAAGGGACAGATGGCTACACCTTC. Amino acids: CSVEGTDGYTF.

The CDR3 spells CASSGYTGELFF. CDR3 sequence (DNA): TGTGCCAGCAGTGGGTACACCGGGGAGCTGTTTTTT. The chain links TRBV2 to TRBJ2-2; unclear D gene. In germline, CDR1 is SNHLY, CDR2 FYNNEI. CDR3 length equals 12 residues. V shed 4 bases and J shed 3 bases, with 3 bases lying between them.

The CDR3: CASSKRSEQLYEQYF. CDR3 in DNA: TGTGCCAGCAGCAAACGTTCGGAACAGTTATACGAGCAGTACTTC. The chain links TRBV21-1 to TRBJ2-7; TRBD1 is the table's D call and was not checked against the DNA. TRBV21-1 is reported as a pseudogene. This CDR3 region has 15 residues.

The chain links TRBV3-1 (or the pseudogene TRBV3-2) to TRBJ1-5; possible D gene TRBD1, 6 bases. V was pared by 1 base and J by 1 base, with 8 bases between. Germline V gene lookup returns CDR1 LGHDT and CDR2 YNNKEL (reference sequence). CDR3 size: 15 residues. The CDR3 loop reads CASSQARGSNQPQHF. For the CDR3, the DNA is TGTGCCAGCAGCCAAGCCAGGGGAAGCAATCAGCCCCAGCATTTT.

The genes are TRBV7-9 and TRBJ1-1; no reliable D call. The germline CDR1 and CDR2 sequences are SEHNR and FQNEAQ (reference sequence). The CDR3 runs 15 residues. The V gene lost 5 bases and the J gene lost 0 bases, with 13 bases spanning the gap. CDR3 loop: CASSARGQVNTEAFF. The CDR3 nucleotides are TGTGCCAGCAGCGCCCGAGGCCAGGTGAACACTGAAGCTTTCTTT.

The V call is TRBV18, the J call TRBJ2-7; D is unresolved. CDR3 length: 14 amino acids. Germline assignment: CDR1 KGHSH and CDR2 LQKENI. The germline V and J ends were trimmed by 0 bases and 2 bases, with 8 bases remaining between them. CDR3 nucleotides: TGTGCCAGCTCACCACCAGTGGCCCCCTACGAGCAGTACTTC. Translating it yields CASSPPVAPYEQYF.

V and J are TRBV12-3 or TRBV12-4 and TRBJ2-5; the D is unclear. CDR3 length equals 13 residues. Between the trimmed V and J ends, which lost 5 bases and 4 bases, there was a span of 11 bases. CDR3 coding DNA: TGTGCCAGCAGTCCTCAGGCGATAGAGACCCAGTACTTC. The encoded protein is CASSPQAIETQYF.

The rearrangement uses TRBV29-1 and TRBJ1-1, with 7 nucleotides matching TRBD1. This CDR3 has 14 amino acids. The ends lost 7 bases at V and 3 bases at J; junction bases unmatched: 11. Germline V gene lookup returns CDR1 SQVTM and CDR2 ANQGSEA. As DNA, the CDR3 is TGCAGCGCTGGGGACAGCCTCGGTTACACTGAAGCTTTCTTT. Amino acids: CSAGDSLGYTEAFF.

Written as DNA, the CDR3 is TGCAGCGTCGAGGCGGGGGCAAACACAGATACGCAGTATTTT. Protein product: CSVEAGANTDTQYF. The chain employs TRBV29-1 and TRBJ2-3; TRBD2 might be the D (7 bases). Germline CDR1 reads SQVTM; CDR2 reads ANQGSEA. Deletions cut 6 bases from V and 2 bases from J, with 15 bases between. This CDR3 has 14 residues.

V and J are TRBV27 and TRBJ1-5; TRBD1 is a possible D gene (5 bases). Trimming left V 6 bases short and J 0 bases short, with 12 bases between. The CDR3 runs 15 residues. Germline V CDR1 and CDR2: MNHEY, SMNVEV (reference sequence). In DNA, the CDR3 is TGTGCCAGCAGGACGTTGGGGGATAGCAATCAGCCCCAGCATTTT. Translated, it gives CASRTLGDSNQPQHF.

The chain carries TRBV27 and TRBJ1-5; D unresolved. Germline V gene sequence: CDR1 MNHEY, CDR2 SMNVEV (reference sequence). The V end lost 8 bases, the J end lost 6 bases, and 14 bases lay between the germline ends. The CDR3 has 13 residues. The CDR3 here is CASGSGLSQPQHF. CDR3 nucleotides: TGTGCCAGCGGGTCTGGTCTTAGTCAGCCCCAGCATTTT.

The chain employs TRBV9 and TRBJ2-5; tentative D call: TRBD2 (5 bases). The CDR3 is made up of 13 amino acids. The ends were cut back, 0 bases at V and 8 bases at J, with 11 bases in the middle. Germline-derived CDR1 and CDR2 are SGDLS and YYNGEE. The CDR3 sequence: CASSVGTAATQYF. In nucleotides, the CDR3 is TGTGCCAGCAGCGTAGGGACTGCCGCAACCCAGTACTTC.

The chain recombines TRBV27 with TRBJ2-2; 15 positions match TRBD2. With V trimmed by 5 bases and J by 0 bases, 4 bases remained unmatched. Germline CDR1 MNHEY, CDR2 SMNVEV (reference sequence). CDR3 length equals 18 residues. DNA for the CDR3: TGTGCCAGCAGTCCCTGGACTAGCGGGGGGGCGAACACCGGGGAGCTGTTTTTT. This gives the protein CASSPWTSGGANTGELFF.

The chain carries TRBV3-1 (or the pseudogene TRBV3-2) and TRBJ2-7; D unresolved. The germline V gene encodes CDR1 LGHDT and CDR2 YNNKEL (reference sequence). The V gene lost 3 bases and the J gene lost 0 bases, with 6 bases spanning the gap. This CDR3 contains 13 residues. The CDR3 DNA follows: TGTGCCAGCAGCCAGGGCTTCTCCTACGAGCAGTACTTC. It is translated as CASSQGFSYEQYF.

The CDR3: CASRTGLAGGNEQFF. In DNA form, the CDR3 reads TGTGCCAGCAGGACGGGACTAGCGGGGGGGAATGAGCAGTTCTTC. The rearrangement uses TRBV7-2 and TRBJ2-1, with 16 bases that match TRBD2. The CDR3 consists of 15 residues. Germline lookup yields CDR1 SGHTA and CDR2 FQGNSA. With 6 bases clipped from V and 7 bases from J, the junction kept 3 bases outside the gene matches.

Here the CDR3 reads CASSYEGTGNTIYF. The CDR3 DNA reads as TGCGCCAGCAGCTACGAGGGGACGGGAAACACCATATATTTT. The chain recombines TRBV5-1 with TRBJ1-3, with TRBD1 as a possible D gene (5 bases). The CDR3 loop spans 14 amino acids. The germline V and J ends were trimmed by 3 bases and 4 bases, with 11 bases remaining between them. CDR1 is SGHRS, CDR2 YFSETQ, per germline.

This sequence joins TRBV7-2 and TRBJ2-1; D possibly matches TRBD1 or TRBD2 (5 bases each). The V and J ends lost 5 bases and 2 bases respectively, with 13 bases between them. Germline V gives CDR1 SGHTA, CDR2 FQGNSA. This CDR3 spans 15 amino acids. This CDR3 is CASSPGTTTYNEQFF. For the CDR3, the DNA is TGTGCCAGCAGCCCTGGGACGACCACCTACAATGAGCAGTTCTTC.

The chain recombines TRBV7-6 with TRBJ2-3, with D hard to call. Trimming took 1 base from V and 9 from J, leaving 11 bases between them. The CDR3 covers 13 residues. Germline CDR1 and CDR2: SGHVS and FNYEAQ. CDR3 bases: TGTGCCAGCAGCTTAGGGGCTATCACGACGCAGTATTTT. The encoded protein is CASSLGAITTQYF.

V usage is TRBV15 and J usage is TRBJ2-1; no firm D call. In germline, CDR1 is LNHNV, CDR2 YYDKDF (reference sequence). The CDR3 has 13 amino acids. Trimming left V 5 bases short and J 10 bases short, with 15 bases between. This CDR3 reads CATSPGPQPEQFF. The CDR3 nucleotides are TGTGCCACCAGCCCCGGCCCCCAGCCAGAGCAGTTCTTC.

The chain recombines TRBV5-3 with TRBJ2-1; D is unclear. TRBV5-3 is an ORF, and what it does is uncertain. There are 17 residues in the CDR3. The V end lost 2 bases, the J end lost 0 bases, and 15 bases lay between the germline ends. CDR3 sequence reads: CARSFGSSDSSYNEQFF. DNA of the CDR3: TGTGCCAGAAGCTTCGGATCGTCGGATAGCTCCTACAATGAGCAGTTCTTC.

The table lists this clone with a count of one. In nucleotides, the CDR3 is TGTGCCAGCAGCTTAGAGGCTGGTGGGGCAGCCCCTGGAGTTCTCTATGGCTACACCTTC. Translated: CASSLEAGGAAPGVLYGYTF. The chain joins TRBV11-2 to TRBJ1-2; D perhaps matches TRBD1 (5 bases). The CDR3 sequence is 20 residues long. Germline V gene data show CDR1 as SGHAT and CDR2 as FQNNGV. The germline V and J ends were trimmed by 0 bases and 4 bases, with 27 bases remaining between them.

This clone was counted between two and nine times. This chain connects TRBV5-5 to TRBJ1-1, with a possible D match to TRBD1 (6 bases). The germline V gene has CDR1 SGHKS and CDR2 YYEKEE (reference sequence). V was trimmed by 2 bases and J by 4 bases, leaving 21 bases between them. The CDR3 length is 17 residues. CDR3 sequence (DNA): TGTGCCAGCAGCTTACACTTGGGGAGGGGGAGTAGCACTGAAGCTTTCTTT. Its translation: CASSLHLGRGSSTEAFF. Complete variable domain (other parts from reference TRBV5-5 and TRBJ1-1): DAGVTQSPTHLIKTRGQQVTLRCSPISGHKSVSWYQQVLGQGPQFIFQYYEKEERGRGNFPDRFSARQFPNYSSELNVNALLLGDSALYLCASSLHLGRGSSTEAFFGQGTRLTVV.

This chain joins TRBV2 and TRBJ2-2; perhaps D is TRBD1 or TRBD2 (5 bases each). Germline V lookup: CDR1 SNHLY, CDR2 FYNNEI. V gave up 6 bases and J gave up 2 bases, with 19 bases separating them. The CDR3 extends over 17 amino acids. The CDR3: CASSGDPVLPNTGELFF. CDR3 nucleotide sequence: TGTGCCAGCAGCGGGGACCCAGTACTTCCCAACACCGGGGAGCTGTTTTTT.

The J gene is TRBJ2-7, the V gene TRBV5-4; D is perhaps TRBD1 (5 bases). V was shortened by 4 bases and J by 5 bases, with 13 bases between the two germline ends. The CDR3 runs to 13 residues. Germline lookup yields CDR1 SGHNT and CDR2 YYREEE (reference sequence). The CDR3 DNA is TGTGCCAGCAGCCCCCCTACAGGAAACGAGCAGTACTTC. Protein product: CASSPPTGNEQYF.